These 29 T cell receptor beta chains originate from one sample sequenced in a study of blood T cell repertoires in COVID-19. The data were produced by immunoSEQ multiplex PCR, yet TCRdb's version contains in-frame clones alone and is incomplete. The table has 250,000 to 350,000 clones, about 85% seen once. Specimen: peripheral blood. These receptors all come from a woman aged 45-65 years who had recovered from COVID-19.

The chain is built from TRBV24-1 and TRBJ2-1, with 8 bases fitting TRBD2. The J segment lost 4 bases and the V segment lost 10 bases, leaving 11 bases of the junction unmatched. The V gene's germline CDR1 is KGHDR and CDR2 SFDVKD. The CDR3 loop spans 15 amino acids. The CDR3 DNA sequence: TGTGCCACTACCTCAACGGGGGGGGGTTACAATGAGCAGTTCTTC. It translates to CATTSTGGGYNEQFF.

This clone was seen a single time. The genes are TRBV9 and TRBJ1-2; possibly TRBD1 for D (6 bases). The length of the CDR3 is 14 residues. V lost 3 bases to trimming and J lost 7 bases, with 16 bases between them. Germline V CDR1 and CDR2: SGDLS, YYNGEE. DNA for the CDR3: TGTGCCAGCAGCGCTCCGGACAGCACATTTGGCTACACCTTC. This translates into CASSAPDSTFGYTF.

The chain couples TRBV5-1 to TRBJ2-5; 8 positions match TRBD1. Germline trimming cut 3 bases from V and 1 base from J; bases unmatched to any gene: 11. This CDR3 contains 17 residues. Germline CDR1 is SGHRS and CDR2 is YFSETQ. The CDR3 reads CASSSYGTGIIQETQYF. Here the CDR3 DNA reads TGCGCCAGCAGCTCGTACGGGACAGGCATTATCCAAGAGACCCAGTACTTC.

This clone was observed once. This rearrangement joins TRBV5-1 to TRBJ1-5, with 7 bases lining up with TRBD1. CDR3 length equals 13 residues. V was pared by 4 bases and J by 6 bases, with 4 bases of the junction left unmatched. From germline, CDR1 is SGHRS and CDR2 YFSETQ. The CDR3 nucleotides are TGCGCCAGCAGCGCAAGACAGGGTCAGCCCCAGCATTTT. It is translated as CASSARQGQPQHF.

The chain combines TRBV30 with TRBJ2-3; 11 bases align to TRBD2. The length of the CDR3 is 15 residues. The V gene end was trimmed by 0 bases and the J gene end by 6 bases; junction bases not matched to a gene: 5. CDR1 GTSNPN and CDR2 SVGIG come from the germline V gene (reference sequence). CDR3 residues: CAWSVAGLAVDTQYF. CDR3 in DNA: TGTGCCTGGAGTGTAGCGGGACTAGCGGTGGATACGCAGTATTTT.

This sequence joins TRBV10-3 and TRBJ1-5; D ambiguous. Germline V gene lookup returns CDR1 ENHRY and CDR2 SYGVKD. With 1 base removed from V and 0 bases from J, the gap between germline ends came to 7 bases. This CDR3 region has 15 residues. CDR3 sequence reads: CAISEYGGSNQPQHF. In DNA, the CDR3 is TGTGCCATCAGTGAGTATGGCGGTAGCAATCAGCCCCAGCATTTT.

The J gene is TRBJ1-3, the V gene TRBV15, with D unclear. Trimming pared 0 bases from V and 2 bases from J, leaving 17 bases between. This CDR3 spans 18 amino acids. Germline assignment: CDR1 LNHNV and CDR2 YYDKDF (reference sequence). The CDR3 region has the DNA TGTGCCACCAGCAGAGATTTGGGTGTAGCAACCACTGGAAACACCATATATTTT. It is translated as CATSRDLGVATTGNTIYF. The entire variable domain, with the rest obtained from reference TRBV15 and TRBJ1-3, is as follows: DAMVIQNPRYQVTQFGKPVTLSCSQTLNHNVMYWYQQKSSQAPKLLFHYYDKDFNNEADTPDNFQSRRPNTSFCFLDIRSPGLGDTAMYLCATSRDLGVATTGNTIYFGEGSWLTVV.

This clone was seen more than once but under ten times. Additional DNA sequences in this sample encode the identical CDR3. The chain couples TRBV6-5 to TRBJ1-2; 8 bases align to TRBD1. The CDR3 totals 15 residues. The germline gives CDR1 MNHEY, CDR2 SVGAGI. The junction had 8 bases not matched to a gene; V was cut back by 0 bases and J by 8 bases. CDR3 nucleotides: TGTGCCAGCAGTTACTCGATAACGACAGGGGAAGGCTACACCTTC. It codes for CASSYSITTGEGYTF.

The CDR3 DNA reads as TGTGCCAGCAGTTACTTTAGGCTAGCGGGAGGGATGAGCGCGACCCAGTACTTC. Translation gives CASSYFRLAGGMSATQYF. V and J are TRBV6-2 or TRBV6-3 and TRBJ2-5; 12 nucleotides agree with TRBD2. The CDR3 is 18 residues long. Germline-derived CDR1 and CDR2 are MNHEY and SVGEGT. J was trimmed by 7 bases and V by 1 base; bases with no gene match: 13.

The CDR3 spells CASSPRGGRGTYTEAFF. The CDR3 DNA reads as TGTGCCAGCAGCCCCAGAGGCGGCAGGGGAACTTACACTGAAGCTTTCTTT. This chain uses TRBV9 with TRBJ1-1; tentative D call: TRBD1 (6 bases). The V end lost 4 bases, the J end lost 3 bases, and 22 bases lay between the germline ends. The CDR3 has 17 residues. Looked up from germline, CDR1 is SGDLS and CDR2 is YYNGEE.

The rearrangement uses TRBV7-2 and TRBJ2-2, with TRBD2 identical over 7 bases. CDR3 length equals 14 residues. Unmatched junction bases numbered 7, after V lost 5 bases and J lost 7 bases. Germline V gives CDR1 SGHTA, CDR2 FQGNSA. This chain's CDR3 is CASSPWGGIGELFF. CDR3 sequence (DNA): TGTGCCAGCAGCCCTTGGGGGGGGATCGGGGAGCTGTTTTTT.

This clone showed up just a few times. The rearrangement joins TRBV6-5 to TRBJ2-7; maybe TRBD2 (6 bases). Germline V CDR1 and CDR2: MNHEY, SVGAGI. CDR3 length: 13 residues. V lost 6 bases and J 6 bases, leaving 15 bases between the germline ends. The CDR3 protein is CASRKGLGGEQYF. As DNA, the CDR3 is TGTGCCAGCAGGAAGGGATTGGGGGGCGAGCAGTACTTC.

The genes are TRBV7-2 and TRBJ2-2; D uncertain. V lost 4 bases, J lost 5 bases, and 5 bases lay in between. The CDR3 contains 12 residues. Looked up from germline, CDR1 is SGHTA and CDR2 is FQGNSA. CDR3 in DNA: TGTGCCAGCAGCTCCCGGACCGGGGAGCTGTTTTTT. As protein: CASSSRTGELFF.

The chain is built from TRBV5-6 and TRBJ2-7, with D unclear. Trimming pared 2 bases from V and 0 bases from J, leaving 12 bases between. This CDR3 has 15 amino acids. Looked up from germline, CDR1 is SGHDT and CDR2 is YYEEEE. The CDR3 protein is CASSFTSLSSYEQYF. CDR3 in DNA: TGTGCCAGCAGCTTTACCTCCCTCAGCTCCTACGAGCAGTACTTC. The full variable domain, rest sourced from reference TRBV5-6 and TRBJ2-7, is DAGVTQSPTHLIKTRGQQVTLRCSPKSGHDTVSWYQQALGQGPQFIFQYYEEEERQRGNFPDRFSGHQFPNYSSELNVNALLLGDSALYLCASSFTSLSSYEQYFGPGTRLTVT.

The rearrangement uses TRBV7-9 and TRBJ1-3; D is uncertain. V shed 3 bases and J shed 0 bases, with 9 bases lying between them. The CDR3 sequence is 15 residues long. Looked up from germline, CDR1 is SEHNR and CDR2 is FQNEAQ (reference sequence). CDR3 amino acids: CASSFTPVSGNTIYF. Here the CDR3 DNA reads TGTGCCAGCAGCTTCACCCCAGTCTCTGGAAACACCATATATTTT.

The chain couples TRBV6-5 to TRBJ2-7; the match to TRBD1 covers 7 bases. The V gene end was trimmed by 1 base and the J gene end by 6 bases; junction bases not matched to a gene: 3. The V gene's germline CDR1 is MNHEY and CDR2 SVGAGI. The CDR3 is made up of 13 amino acids. The CDR3 sequence is CASSYWAGGEQYF. CDR3 nucleotides: TGTGCCAGCAGTTACTGGGCAGGGGGCGAGCAGTACTTC.

Here the CDR3 DNA reads TGTGCCACCAGCAGAGAATACGGGTCCACTGAAGCTTTCTTT. This translates into CATSREYGSTEAFF. V and J are TRBV15 and TRBJ1-1, with unresolved D. The germline V gene has CDR1 LNHNV and CDR2 YYDKDF (reference sequence). Trimming shortened V by 0 bases and J by 4 bases, and 9 bases separated the two germline ends. The CDR3 consists of 14 residues.

The V call is TRBV5-6, the J call TRBJ2-5; TRBD2 aligns across 7 bases. The CDR3 sequence is 15 residues long. V shed 1 base, J shed 2 bases, and the junction held 5 bases outside the gene matches. Germline CDR1 and CDR2: SGHDT and YYEEEE. The CDR3 nucleotides are TGTGCCAGCAGCTTGCCTAGCGGTACGCAAGAGACCCAGTACTTC. Its protein product is CASSLPSGTQETQYF.

The chain carries TRBV5-1 and TRBJ2-7; D might be TRBD1 (5 bases). The CDR3 is made up of 13 amino acids. Per germline, CDR1 SGHRS and CDR2 YFSETQ. Trimming took off 5 bases at V and 0 bases at J, with 9 bases between the two ends. The CDR3 sequence is CASRDTLSYEQYF. As DNA, the CDR3 is TGCGCCAGCAGGGACACCCTCTCCTACGAGCAGTACTTC.

J is TRBJ2-2 and V is TRBV29-1, with 8 bases fitting TRBD1. The trim removed 2 bases at V and 0 bases at J, leaving 5 bases unmatched. The CDR3 spans 16 residues. The germline V gene encodes CDR1 SQVTM and CDR2 ANQGSEA. The CDR3 bases are TGCAGCGTTGAACCAGGGGGCGCGACGAACACCGGGGAGCTGTTTTTT. Residues: CSVEPGGATNTGELFF.

This chain uses TRBV29-1 with TRBJ1-2; 8 nucleotides match TRBD1. This CDR3 comprises 13 residues. Germline loops: CDR1 SQVTM, CDR2 ANQGSEA. After removal of 5 bases from V and 3 bases from J, the junction contained 5 bases not matched to a gene. CDR3 DNA sequence: TGCAGCGTTCAGGGGGCGCGGGACTATGGCTACACCTTC. It codes for CSVQGARDYGYTF.

The J gene is TRBJ2-1, the V gene TRBV7-2; TRBD2 aligns across 10 bases. CDR1 and CDR2 from the germline V gene are SGHTA and FQGNSA. This CDR3 has 14 amino acids. V lost 5 bases and J lost 10; bases outside the gene matches: 8. The CDR3 nucleotides read TGTGCCAGCAGCCTTGCTTTAGCGGGAGGCGAGCAGTTCTTC. It is translated as CASSLALAGGEQFF.

This chain links TRBV6-2 or TRBV6-3 with TRBJ2-3; 10 bases align to TRBD2. V was clipped by 4 bases and J by 3 bases; unmatched bases: 7. This CDR3 region has 16 residues. CDR1 MNHEY and CDR2 SVGEGT come from the germline V gene. DNA of the CDR3: TGTGCCAGCAGTTCCCGCCTGACTAGCGGGACAGATACGCAGTATTTT. Its protein product is CASSSRLTSGTDTQYF.

The DNA for the CDR3 is TGCGCCAGCAGCCAGGGGACAGCCTCTAACTATGGCTACACCTTC. Amino acids: CASSQGTASNYGYTF. The rearrangement links TRBV4-3 to TRBJ1-2; 7 nucleotides align to TRBD1. J lost 0 bases, V lost 3 bases, and 4 bases had no gene match. The CDR3 consists of 15 residues. Germline V gene sequence: CDR1 LGHNA, CDR2 YSLEER.

The V call is TRBV6-4, the J call TRBJ1-1; D remains unclear. Trimming took off 4 bases at V and 2 bases at J, with 8 bases between the two ends. This CDR3 comprises 13 residues. Germline CDR1 MRHNA, CDR2 SNTAGT. This CDR3 is CASSGGINTEAFF. The DNA for the CDR3 is TGTGCCAGCAGTGGAGGGATCAACACTGAAGCTTTCTTT.

The rearrangement uses TRBV5-5 and TRBJ1-5, with a possible D match to TRBD1 (6 bases). Germline CDR1 SGHKS, CDR2 YYEKEE (reference sequence). This CDR3 contains 14 residues. V was cut by 0 bases and J by 6 bases, with 10 bases left in between. The CDR3 sequence is CASSLVQGGQPQHF. The DNA for the CDR3 is TGTGCCAGCAGCTTGGTACAGGGTGGTCAGCCCCAGCATTTT.

The gene calls are TRBV6-6 and TRBJ2-5; D remains ambiguous. Per germline, CDR1 MNHNY and CDR2 SVGAGI (reference sequence). Deletions cut 5 bases from V and 2 bases from J, with 3 bases between. CDR3 size: 11 residues. The CDR3 region is CASSTQETQYF. DNA for the CDR3: TGTGCCAGCAGTACACAAGAGACCCAGTACTTC.

The rearrangement joins TRBV6-2 or TRBV6-3 to TRBJ1-1, with 8 bases fitting TRBD1. CDR3 length: 16 residues. The V gene end was trimmed by 3 bases and the J gene end by 4 bases; junction bases not matched to a gene: 10. Looked up from germline, CDR1 is MNHEY and CDR2 is SVGEGT. CDR3 in amino acids: CASSYSFSGGGTEAFF. CDR3 DNA sequence: TGTGCCAGCAGTTATTCCTTTTCAGGGGGCGGCACTGAAGCTTTCTTT.

This clone has just one count. This sequence joins TRBV30 and TRBJ2-5, with D tentatively TRBD2 (6 bases). V was trimmed by 2 bases and J by 4 bases, leaving 17 bases between them. The germline gives CDR1 GTSNPN, CDR2 SVGIG (reference sequence). The CDR3 is made up of 15 amino acids. CDR3 residues: CAWSIWTIGRETQYF. Here the CDR3 DNA reads TGTGCCTGGAGTATCTGGACTATTGGGCGAGAGACCCAGTACTTC.